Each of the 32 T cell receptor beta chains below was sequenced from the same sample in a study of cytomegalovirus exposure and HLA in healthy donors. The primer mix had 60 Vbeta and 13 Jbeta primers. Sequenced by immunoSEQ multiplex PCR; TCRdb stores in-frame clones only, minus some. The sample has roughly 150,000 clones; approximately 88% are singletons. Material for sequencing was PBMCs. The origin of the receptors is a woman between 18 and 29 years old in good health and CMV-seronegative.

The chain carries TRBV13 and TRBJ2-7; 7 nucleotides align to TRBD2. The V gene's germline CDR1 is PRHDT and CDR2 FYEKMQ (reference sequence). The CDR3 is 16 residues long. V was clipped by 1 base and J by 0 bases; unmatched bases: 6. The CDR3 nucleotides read TGTGCCAGCAGCTTAGCGGGGGGACCAAGCTCCTACGAGCAGTACTTC. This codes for CASSLAGGPSSYEQYF.

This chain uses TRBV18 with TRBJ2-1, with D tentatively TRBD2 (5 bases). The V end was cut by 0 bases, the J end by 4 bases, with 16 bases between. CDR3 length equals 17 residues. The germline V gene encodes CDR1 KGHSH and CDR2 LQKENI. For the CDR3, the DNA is TGTGCCAGCTCACCACCTAGGAGGAAAAACAATTACAATGAGCAGTTCTTC. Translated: CASSPPRRKNNYNEQFF.

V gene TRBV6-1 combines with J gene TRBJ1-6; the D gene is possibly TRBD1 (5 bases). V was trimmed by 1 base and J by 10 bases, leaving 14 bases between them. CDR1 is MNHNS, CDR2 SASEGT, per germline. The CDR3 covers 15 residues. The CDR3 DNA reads TGTGCCAGCAGTGAAGGGGTGACGAAGGGGTCACCCCTCCACTTT. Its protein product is CASSEGVTKGSPLHF.

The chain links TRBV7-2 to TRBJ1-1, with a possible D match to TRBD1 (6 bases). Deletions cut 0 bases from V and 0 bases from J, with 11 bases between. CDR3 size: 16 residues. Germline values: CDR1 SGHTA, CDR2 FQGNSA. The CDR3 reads CASSLAVRGMNTEAFF. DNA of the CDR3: TGTGCCAGCAGCTTAGCGGTGAGGGGGATGAACACTGAAGCTTTCTTT.

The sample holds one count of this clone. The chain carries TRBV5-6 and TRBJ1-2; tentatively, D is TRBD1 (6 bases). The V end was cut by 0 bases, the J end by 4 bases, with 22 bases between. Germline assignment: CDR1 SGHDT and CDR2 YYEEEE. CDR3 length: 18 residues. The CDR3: CASSLVPTGNLGLYGYTF. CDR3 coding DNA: TGTGCCAGCAGCTTGGTCCCAACAGGGAACCTTGGCCTCTATGGCTACACCTTC. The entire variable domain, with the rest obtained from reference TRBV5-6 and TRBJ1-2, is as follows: DAGVTQSPTHLIKTRGQQVTLRCSPKSGHDTVSWYQQALGQGPQFIFQYYEEEERQRGNFPDRFSGHQFPNYSSELNVNALLLGDSALYLCASSLVPTGNLGLYGYTFGSGTRLTVV.

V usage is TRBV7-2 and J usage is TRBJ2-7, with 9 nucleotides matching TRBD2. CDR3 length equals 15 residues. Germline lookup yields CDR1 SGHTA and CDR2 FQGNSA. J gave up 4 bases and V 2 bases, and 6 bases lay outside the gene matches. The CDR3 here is CASSLYRGGVYEQYF. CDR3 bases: TGTGCCAGCAGCTTATATCGCGGGGGGGTTTACGAGCAGTACTTC.

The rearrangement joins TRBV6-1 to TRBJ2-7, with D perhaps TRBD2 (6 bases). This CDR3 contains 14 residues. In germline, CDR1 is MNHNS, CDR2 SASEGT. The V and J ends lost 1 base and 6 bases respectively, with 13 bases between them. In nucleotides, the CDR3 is TGTGCCAGCAGTGAAGTTGGAGGGGAGGTCGAGCAGTACTTC. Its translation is CASSEVGGEVEQYF.

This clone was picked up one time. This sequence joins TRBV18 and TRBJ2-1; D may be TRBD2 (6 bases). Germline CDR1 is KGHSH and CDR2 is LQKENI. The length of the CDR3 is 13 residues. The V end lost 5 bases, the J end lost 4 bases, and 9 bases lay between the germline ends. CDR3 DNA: TGTGCCAGCTCATCGGGGGTGTACAATGAGCAGTTCTTC. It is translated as CASSSGVYNEQFF.

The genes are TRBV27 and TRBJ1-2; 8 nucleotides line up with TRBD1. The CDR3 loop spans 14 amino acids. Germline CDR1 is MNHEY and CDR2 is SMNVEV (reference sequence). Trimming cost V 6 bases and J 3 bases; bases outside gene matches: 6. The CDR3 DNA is TGTGCCAGCAGAGAGACAGGGGATGACTATGGCTACACCTTC. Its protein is CASRETGDDYGYTF.

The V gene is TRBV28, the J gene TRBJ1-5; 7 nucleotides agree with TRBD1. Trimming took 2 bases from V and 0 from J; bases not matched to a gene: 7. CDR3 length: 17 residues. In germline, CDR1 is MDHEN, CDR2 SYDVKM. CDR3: CASSLLTGVNSNQPQHF. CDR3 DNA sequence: TGTGCCAGCAGTTTACTAACAGGGGTGAATAGCAATCAGCCCCAGCATTTT.

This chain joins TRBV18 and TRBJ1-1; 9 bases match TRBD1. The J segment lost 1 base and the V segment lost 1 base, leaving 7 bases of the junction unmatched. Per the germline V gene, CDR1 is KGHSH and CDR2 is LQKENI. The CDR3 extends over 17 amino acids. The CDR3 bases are TGTGCCAGCTCACCACAACTCTACAGGGGGCGGAACACTGAAGCTTTCTTT. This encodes CASSPQLYRGRNTEAFF.

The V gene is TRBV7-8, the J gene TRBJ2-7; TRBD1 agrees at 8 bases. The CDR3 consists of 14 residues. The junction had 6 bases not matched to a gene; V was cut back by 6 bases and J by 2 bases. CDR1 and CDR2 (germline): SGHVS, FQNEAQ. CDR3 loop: CASREGQGTYEQYF. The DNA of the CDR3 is TGTGCCAGCAGAGAAGGACAGGGCACCTACGAGCAGTACTTC.

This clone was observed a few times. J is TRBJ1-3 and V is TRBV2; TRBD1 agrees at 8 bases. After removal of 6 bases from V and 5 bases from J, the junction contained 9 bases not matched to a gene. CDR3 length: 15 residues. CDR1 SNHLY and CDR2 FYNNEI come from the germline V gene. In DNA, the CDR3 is TGTGCCAGCAGACCCGGACAGGGTAGTAGAAACACCATATATTTT. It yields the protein CASRPGQGSRNTIYF.

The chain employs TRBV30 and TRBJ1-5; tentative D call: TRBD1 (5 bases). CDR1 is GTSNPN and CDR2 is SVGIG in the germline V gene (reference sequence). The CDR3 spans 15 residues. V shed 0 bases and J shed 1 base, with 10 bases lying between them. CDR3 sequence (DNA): TGTGCCTGGAGTGTAGATGCAGGGAGCAATCAGCCCCAGCATTTT. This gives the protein CAWSVDAGSNQPQHF.

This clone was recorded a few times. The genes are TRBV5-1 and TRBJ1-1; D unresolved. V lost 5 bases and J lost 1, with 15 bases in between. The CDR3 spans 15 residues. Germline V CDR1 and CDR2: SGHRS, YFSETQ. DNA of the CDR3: TGCGCCAGCAGGCCTGCCTATCGTGGGAACACTGAAGCTTTCTTT. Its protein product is CASRPAYRGNTEAFF.

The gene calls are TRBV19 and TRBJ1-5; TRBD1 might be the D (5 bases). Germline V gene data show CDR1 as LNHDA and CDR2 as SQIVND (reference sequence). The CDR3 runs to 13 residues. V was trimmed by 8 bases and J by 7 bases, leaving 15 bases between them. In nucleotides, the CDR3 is TGTGCCAGTGGTCGGCAGGGAGGCCAGCCCCAGCATTTT. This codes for CASGRQGGQPQHF.

Written as DNA, the CDR3 is TGTGCCAGCATTCCGGGCCCAGGGGTGTACGAGCAGTACTTC. It translates to CASIPGPGVYEQYF. This rearrangement joins TRBV6-5 to TRBJ2-7; weak D call: TRBD1 (6 bases). The V end was cut by 7 bases, the J end by 4 bases, with 17 bases between. Germline loops: CDR1 MNHEY, CDR2 SVGAGI. This CDR3 has 14 amino acids.

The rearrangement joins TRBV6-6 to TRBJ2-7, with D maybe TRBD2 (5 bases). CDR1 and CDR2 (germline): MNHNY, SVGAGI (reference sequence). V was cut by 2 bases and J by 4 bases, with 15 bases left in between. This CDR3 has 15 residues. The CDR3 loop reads CASSYKGDKWYEQYF. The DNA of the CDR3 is TGTGCCAGCAGTTACAAGGGAGACAAATGGTACGAGCAGTACTTC.

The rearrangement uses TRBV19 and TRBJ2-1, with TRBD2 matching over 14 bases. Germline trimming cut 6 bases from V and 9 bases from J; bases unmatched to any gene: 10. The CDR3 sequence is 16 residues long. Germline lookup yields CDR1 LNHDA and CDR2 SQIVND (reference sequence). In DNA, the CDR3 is TGTGCCAGTAGGCCGGGACTAGCGGGGGTAGGTCGTGAGCAGTTCTTC. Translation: CASRPGLAGVGREQFF.

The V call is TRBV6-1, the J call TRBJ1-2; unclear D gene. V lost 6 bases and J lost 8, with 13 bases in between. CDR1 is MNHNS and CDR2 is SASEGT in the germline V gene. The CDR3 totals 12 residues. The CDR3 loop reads CASRGEGGGYTF. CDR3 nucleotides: TGTGCCAGCAGGGGAGAGGGAGGGGGCTACACCTTC.

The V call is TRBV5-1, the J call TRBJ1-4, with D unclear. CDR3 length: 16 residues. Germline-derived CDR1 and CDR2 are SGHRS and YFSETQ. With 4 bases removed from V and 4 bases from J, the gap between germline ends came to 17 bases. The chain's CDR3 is CASSPPLGAGNEKLFF. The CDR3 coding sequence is TGCGCCAGCAGCCCCCCCCTGGGTGCGGGTAATGAAAAACTGTTTTTT.

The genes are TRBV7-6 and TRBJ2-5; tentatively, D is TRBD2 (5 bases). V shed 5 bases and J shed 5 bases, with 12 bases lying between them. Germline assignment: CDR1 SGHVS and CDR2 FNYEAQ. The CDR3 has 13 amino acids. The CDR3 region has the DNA TGTGCCAGCAGCCCGGACTCTTCGGAGACCCAGTACTTC. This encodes CASSPDSSETQYF.

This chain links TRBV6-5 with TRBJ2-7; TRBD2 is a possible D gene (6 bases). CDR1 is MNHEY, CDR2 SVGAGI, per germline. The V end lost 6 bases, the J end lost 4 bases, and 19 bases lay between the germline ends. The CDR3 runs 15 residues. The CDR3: CASSAAGGISYEQYF. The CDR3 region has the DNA TGTGCCAGCAGCGCGGCCGGGGGAATCTCGTACGAGCAGTACTTC.

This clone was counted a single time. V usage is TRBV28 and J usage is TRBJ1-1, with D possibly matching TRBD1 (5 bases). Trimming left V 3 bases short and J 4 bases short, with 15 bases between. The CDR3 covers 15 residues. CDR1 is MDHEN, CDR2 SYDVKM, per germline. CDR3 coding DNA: TGTGCCAGCAGTTTGAGGGTCCCGGGGGGCACTGAAGCTTTCTTT. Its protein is CASSLRVPGGTEAFF.

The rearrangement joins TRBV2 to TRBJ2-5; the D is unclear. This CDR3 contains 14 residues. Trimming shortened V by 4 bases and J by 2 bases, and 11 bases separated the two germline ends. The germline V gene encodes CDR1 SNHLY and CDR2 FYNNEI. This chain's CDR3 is CASSAVTVQETQYF. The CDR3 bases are TGTGCCAGCAGTGCGGTAACAGTACAAGAGACCCAGTACTTC. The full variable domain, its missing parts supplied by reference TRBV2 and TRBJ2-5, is EPEVTQTPSHQVTQMGQEVILRCVPISNHLYFYWYRQILGQKVEFLVSFYNNEISEKSEIFDDQFSVERPDGSNFTLKIRSTKLEDSAMYFCASSAVTVQETQYFGPGTRLLVL.

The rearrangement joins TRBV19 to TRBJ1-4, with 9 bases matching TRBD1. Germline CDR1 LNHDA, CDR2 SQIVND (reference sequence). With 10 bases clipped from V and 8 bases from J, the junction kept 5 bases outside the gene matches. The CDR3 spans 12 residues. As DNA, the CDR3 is TGTGCCACGGGACAGGGTTACGAAAAACTGTTTTTT. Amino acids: CATGQGYEKLFF.

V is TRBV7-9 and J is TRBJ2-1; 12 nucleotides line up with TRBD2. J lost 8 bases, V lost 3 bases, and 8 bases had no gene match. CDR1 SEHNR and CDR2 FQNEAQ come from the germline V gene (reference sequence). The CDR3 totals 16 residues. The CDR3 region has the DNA TGTGCCAGCAGCTTCCGAACTAGCGGGGGGTCTGATGAGCAGTTCTTC. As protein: CASSFRTSGGSDEQFF.

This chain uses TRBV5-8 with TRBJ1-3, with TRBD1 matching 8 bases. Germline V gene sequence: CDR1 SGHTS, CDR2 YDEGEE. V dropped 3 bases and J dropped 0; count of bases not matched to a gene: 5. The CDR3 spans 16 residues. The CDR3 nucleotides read TGTGCCAGCAGCTCCGAAACAGGGGGCTCTGGAAACACCATATATTTT. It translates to CASSSETGGSGNTIYF.

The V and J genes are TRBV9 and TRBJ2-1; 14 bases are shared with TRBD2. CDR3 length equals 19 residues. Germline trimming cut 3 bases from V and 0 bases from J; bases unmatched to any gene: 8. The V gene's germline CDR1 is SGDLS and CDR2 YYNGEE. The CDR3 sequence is CASSATGLAGGISYNEQFF. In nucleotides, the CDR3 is TGTGCCAGCAGCGCCACCGGACTAGCGGGGGGAATCTCCTACAATGAGCAGTTCTTC.

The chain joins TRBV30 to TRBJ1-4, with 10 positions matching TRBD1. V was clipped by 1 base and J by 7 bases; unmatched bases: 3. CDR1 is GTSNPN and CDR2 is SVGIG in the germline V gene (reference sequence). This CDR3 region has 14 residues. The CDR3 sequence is CAWSGDRGGEKLFF. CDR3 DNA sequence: TGTGCCTGGAGTGGGGACAGGGGAGGTGAAAAACTGTTTTTT.

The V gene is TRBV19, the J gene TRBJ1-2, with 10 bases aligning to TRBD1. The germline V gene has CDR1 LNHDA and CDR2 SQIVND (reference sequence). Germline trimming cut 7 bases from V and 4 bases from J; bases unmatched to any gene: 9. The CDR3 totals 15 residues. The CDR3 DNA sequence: TGTGCCAGTACCCCGGGACAGGGGCCCTCCTATGGCTACACCTTC. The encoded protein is CASTPGQGPSYGYTF.

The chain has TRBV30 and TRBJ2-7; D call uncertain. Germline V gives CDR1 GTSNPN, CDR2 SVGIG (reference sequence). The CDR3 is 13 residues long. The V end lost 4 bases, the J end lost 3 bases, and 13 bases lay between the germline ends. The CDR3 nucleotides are TGTGCCTGGACCTCAAAAAGCCGCTACGAGCAGTACTTC. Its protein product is CAWTSKSRYEQYF.